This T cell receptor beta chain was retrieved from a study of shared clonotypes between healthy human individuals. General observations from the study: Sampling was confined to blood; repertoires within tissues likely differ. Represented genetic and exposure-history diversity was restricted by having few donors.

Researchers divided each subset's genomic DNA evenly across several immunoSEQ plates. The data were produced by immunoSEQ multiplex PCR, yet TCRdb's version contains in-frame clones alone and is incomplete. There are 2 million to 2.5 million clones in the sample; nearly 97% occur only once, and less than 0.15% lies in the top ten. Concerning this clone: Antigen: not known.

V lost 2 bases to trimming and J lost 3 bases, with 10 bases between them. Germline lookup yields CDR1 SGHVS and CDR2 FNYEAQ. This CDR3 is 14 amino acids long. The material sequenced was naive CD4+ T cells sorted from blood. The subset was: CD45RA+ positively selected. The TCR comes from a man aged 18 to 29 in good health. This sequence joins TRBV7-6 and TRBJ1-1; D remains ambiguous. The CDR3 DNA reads TGTGCCAGCAGCTTAAGGGTTGGGGACACTGAAGCTTTCTTT. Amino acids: CASSLRVGDTEAFF.